This T cell receptor (beta chain) was recovered during a study of blood T cell repertoires in COVID-19. Across the whole study: Both acute and convalescent COVID-19 samples were obtained from the United States, Italy and Spain. T cells, B-cell-depleted T cells, or PBMCs provided the cDNA or gDNA that served as material.

Per germline, CDR1 SEHNR and CDR2 FQNEAQ (reference sequence). The length of the CDR3 is 12 residues. V dropped 5 bases and J dropped 5 bases, with 9 bases sitting between them. In the authors' workflow: Estimated nucleated cell counts came from reference gene primer amplification. Clones were sequenced by immunoSEQ multiplex PCR, and TCRdb holds only the in-frame ones, with some missing. D and trimming come from the DNA, and the V and J calls and clone size come from that table. The data contain fewer than 500,000 clones, about 90% of them seen just once; the ten biggest clones take up 0.7% to 1%. This clone was detected once. Patients from Seattle were sampled longitudinally, starting during active infection.

The source material was peripheral blood. This chain joins TRBV7-9 and TRBJ1-1; D uncertain. The TCR sequence derives from a young man with COVID-19, enrolled during active disease. CDR3 nucleotides: TGTGCCAGCAGCCAATCCACTACTGAAGCTTTCTTT. Translation gives CASSQSTTEAFF. The full variable domain, completed using reference TRBV7-9 and TRBJ1-1, is DTGVSQNPRHKITKRGQNVTFRCDPISEHNRLYWYRQTLGQGPEFLTYFQNEAQLEKSRLLSDRFSAERPKGSFSTLEIQRTEQGDSAMYLCASSQSTTEAFFGQGTRLTVV.